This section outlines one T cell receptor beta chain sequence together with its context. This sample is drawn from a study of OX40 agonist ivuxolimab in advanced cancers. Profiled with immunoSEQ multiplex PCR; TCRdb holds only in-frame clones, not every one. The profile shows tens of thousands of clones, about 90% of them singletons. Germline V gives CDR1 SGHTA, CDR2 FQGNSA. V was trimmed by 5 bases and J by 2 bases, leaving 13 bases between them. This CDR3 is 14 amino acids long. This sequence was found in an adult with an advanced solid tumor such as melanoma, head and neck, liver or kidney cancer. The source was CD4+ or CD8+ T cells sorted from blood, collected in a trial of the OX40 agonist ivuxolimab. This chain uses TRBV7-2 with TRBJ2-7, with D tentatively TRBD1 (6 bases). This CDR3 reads CASSPDRNAYEQYF. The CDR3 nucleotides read TGTGCCAGCAGCCCCGACAGGAATGCCTACGAGCAGTACTTC. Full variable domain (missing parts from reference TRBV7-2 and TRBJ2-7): GAGVSQSPSNKVTEKGKDVELRCDPISGHTALYWYRQSLGQGLEFLIYFQGNSAPDKSGLPSDRFSAERTGGSVSTLTIQRTQQEDSAVYLCASSPDRNAYEQYFGPGTRLTVT.